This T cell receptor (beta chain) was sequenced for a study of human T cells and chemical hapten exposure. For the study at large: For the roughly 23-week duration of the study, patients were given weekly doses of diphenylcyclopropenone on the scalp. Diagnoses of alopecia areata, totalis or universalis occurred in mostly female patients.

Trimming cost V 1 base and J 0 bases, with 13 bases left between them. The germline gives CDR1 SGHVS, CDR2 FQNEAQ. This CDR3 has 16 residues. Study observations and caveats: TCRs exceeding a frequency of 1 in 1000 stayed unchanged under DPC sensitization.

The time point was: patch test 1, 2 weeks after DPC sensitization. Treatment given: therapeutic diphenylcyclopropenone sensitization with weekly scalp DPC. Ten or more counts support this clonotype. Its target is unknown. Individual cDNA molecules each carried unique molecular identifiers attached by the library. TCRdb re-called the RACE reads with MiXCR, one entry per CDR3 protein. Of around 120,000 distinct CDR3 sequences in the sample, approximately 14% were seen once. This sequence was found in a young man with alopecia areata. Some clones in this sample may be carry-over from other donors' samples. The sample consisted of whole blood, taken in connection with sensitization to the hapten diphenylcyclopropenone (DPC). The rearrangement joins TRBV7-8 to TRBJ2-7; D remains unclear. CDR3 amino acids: CASSLVLGRSSYEQYF. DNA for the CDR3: TGTGCCAGCAGCTTAGTCCTGGGCCGGAGCTCCTACGAGCAGTACTTC.